This T cell receptor (beta chain) was profiled in a study of breast tumors, draining lymph nodes, adjacent tissues (TCRdb year 2016). Study-wide context: The study compared TCR beta repertoires across tumor, adjacent nontumor tissue and axillary lymph nodes from breast cancer patients. In human breast cancer, the study set out to assess how tumor, surrounding tissue and draining lymph node repertoires relate to one another and whether T cells might be exchanged between them.

TCRdb lists the instrument as Illumina HiSeq 2000. Multiplex PCR amplification was used to build the TCR beta chain libraries. The amplified TCR beta chain products were analyzed by high-throughput sequencing. TCRdb trimmed public reads at Q25 via fastp, called clones via MiXCR and kept in-frame beta chains. Every distinct CDR3 protein forms one entry, paired with its most common genes and DNA. The sample table records approximately 180,000 distinct CDR3 sequences; approximately 33% of these occur just once. Around 3.5% of the sample is held by the ten biggest clonotypes. What the research found in general, with its limitations: Rather than being directly demonstrated, the conclusion that tumor T cells originate in lymph nodes was presented as consistent with a hypothesis. In luminal-like breast cancer, tumor and nontumor tissue repertoires resembled each other significantly more than in basal-like breast cancer. T-cell repertoire diversity in tumors was found to be lower than in lymph nodes but higher than in nontumor tissue, and preferential V and J gene usage was observed. The data were judged consistent with most tumor T cells deriving from the lymph node and then expanding within tumor tissue.

Comment on this clonotype: Its cognate antigen has yet to be identified. No base qualities exist here, and no much larger clone lies one base off it.

Taken from the germline V gene, the CDR1 and CDR2 loops are SGHRS and YFSETQ. Germline trimming amounts to 0 bases on V and 7 bases on J, with 6 as the count of junction bases outside the gene matches. The CDR3 runs 15 amino acids, cysteine and phenylalanine included. CDR3 DNA is the only sequence kept; it has 45 bases, read in frame from the first base. The lymph node samples were taken from the axillary draining lymph nodes of breast cancer patients. Sample: axillary lymph node tissue. This TCR was sampled from a female donor with breast cancer. Some clones in this sample may be carry-over from other donors' samples. The chain is made from TRBV5-1 and TRBJ2-4; 8 central nucleotides agree with TRBD1. The sequence in DNA is TGCGCCAGCAGCTTGGACAGGGGGAACAACAACATTCAGTACTTC. Its translation reads: CASSLDRGNNNIQYF. When the CDR3 is completed using the reference TRBV5-1 and TRBJ2-4 genes on either side, the full variable domain is KAGVTQTPRYLIKTRGQQVTLSCSPISGHRSVSWYQQTPGQGLQFLFEYFSETQRNKGNFPGRFSGRQFSNSRSEMNVSTLELGDSALYLCASSLDRGNNNIQYFGAGTRLSVL.